These 15 T cell receptor beta chains originate from one sample sequenced in a study of identical twins. A single record per CDR3 protein comes from TCRdb applying MiXCR to the 5' RACE reads. Of roughly 1,500,000 distinct CDR3 sequences in the sample, roughly 35% are singletons; the top ten hold less than 0.35%. The sequenced sample was cord blood. The receptors originated from a newborn girl in good health.

The rearrangement joins TRBV7-9 to TRBJ2-5; the D gene is possibly TRBD2 (6 bases). Germline V gene sequence: CDR1 SEHNR, CDR2 FQNEAQ (reference sequence). Trimming removed 4 bases from V and 11 bases from J, with 23 bases in between. The CDR3 covers 15 residues. CDR3 residues: CASSSRFSQAGEQYF. The DNA for the CDR3 is TGTGCCAGCAGCTCACGATTTTCCCAAGCGGGTGAGCAGTACTTC. Together with reference TRBV7-9 and TRBJ2-5, the CDR3 gives the full variable domain: DTGVSQNPRHKITKRGQNVTFRCDPISEHNRLYWYRQTLGQGPEFLTYFQNEAQLEKSRLLSDRFSAERPKGSFSTLEIQRTEQGDSAMYLCASSSRFSQAGEQYFGPGTRLLVL.

The J gene is TRBJ2-1, the V gene TRBV28, with D perhaps matching TRBD2 (6 bases). The germline V and J ends were trimmed by 6 bases and 2 bases, with 8 bases remaining between them. CDR3 length equals 13 residues. From germline, CDR1 is MDHEN and CDR2 SYDVKM. The chain's CDR3 is CASRDYTYNEQFF. The CDR3 DNA follows: TGTGCCAGCAGGGACTACACCTACAATGAGCAGTTCTTC.

The table lists this clonotype with a few counts. This rearrangement joins TRBV5-4 to TRBJ2-3; D is unresolved. The germline gives CDR1 SGHNT, CDR2 YYREEE (reference sequence). The germline V and J ends were trimmed by 0 bases and 4 bases, with 6 bases remaining between them. The CDR3 runs to 13 residues. CDR3 protein: CASSLADADTQYF. The CDR3 DNA sequence: TGTGCCAGCAGCTTGGCGGATGCAGATACGCAGTATTTT.

Comment on this clonotype: At one of its ends the junction is not consistent with the germline gene, which may arise from a read error. V is TRBV5-1 and J is TRBJ2-7; no clear D. This CDR3 spans 11 amino acids. Germline V gene sequence: CDR1 SGHRS, CDR2 YFSETQ. The CDR3 spells CAGSLGSEQYF. The CDR3 DNA reads as TGCGCCGGCAGCTTGGGCTCCGAGCAGTACTTC.

V is TRBV7-6 and J is TRBJ2-1; 8 nucleotides agree with TRBD1. The CDR3 length is 16 residues. The germline V gene encodes CDR1 SGHVS and CDR2 FNYEAQ. The ends lost 4 bases at V and 4 bases at J; junction bases unmatched: 9. The CDR3 DNA sequence: TGTGCCAGCAGCTGGACAGGGACGTCGATTTACAATGAGCAGTTCTTC. Its translation is CASSWTGTSIYNEQFF.

Remarks on this clonotype: A much more abundant neighbour one base away suggests this may be a read error. The chain links TRBV28 to TRBJ1-5, with 8 nucleotides matching TRBD1. Looked up from germline, CDR1 is MDHEN and CDR2 is SYDVKM. The CDR3 is made up of 12 amino acids. V was clipped by 7 bases and J by 6 bases; unmatched bases: 2. CDR3 nucleotide sequence: TGTGCCAGCACAGGGGGCATTCAGCCCCAGCATTTT. Amino acids: CASTGGIQPQHF.

This chain links TRBV2 with TRBJ2-1; 7 positions match TRBD2. In germline, CDR1 is SNHLY, CDR2 FYNNEI. The V gene end was trimmed by 4 bases and the J gene end by 5 bases; junction bases not matched to a gene: 8. The CDR3 covers 15 residues. The CDR3 loop reads CASSVWRGSNNEQFF. The CDR3 DNA follows: TGTGCCAGCAGTGTTTGGCGGGGGTCCAACAATGAGCAGTTCTTC. Full variable domain (remainder filled in from reference TRBV2 and TRBJ2-1): EPEVTQTPSHQVTQMGQEVILRCVPISNHLYFYWYRQILGQKVEFLVSFYNNEISEKSEIFDDQFSVERPDGSNFTLKIRSTKLEDSAMYFCASSVWRGSNNEQFFGPGTRLTVL.

The gene calls are TRBV4-1 and TRBJ2-7; a weak D match, TRBD2 (6 bases). Germline V CDR1 and CDR2: MGHRA, YSYEKL. Trimming shortened V by 0 bases and J by 5 bases, and 14 bases separated the two germline ends. The CDR3 runs to 15 residues. The CDR3 sequence: CASSQDSAGGHEQYF. CDR3 DNA sequence: TGCGCCAGCAGCCAAGATTCCGCCGGGGGTCACGAGCAGTACTTC.

This chain joins TRBV19 and TRBJ1-1; D is ambiguous. V was pared by 10 bases and J by 3 bases, with 18 bases between. The germline V gene has CDR1 LNHDA and CDR2 SQIVND (reference sequence). CDR3 size: 14 residues. CDR3 sequence: CAITDTPRDTEAFF. In DNA form, the CDR3 reads TGTGCCATTACAGACACTCCGAGGGACACTGAAGCTTTCTTT.

This chain joins TRBV20-1 and TRBJ2-4, with D hard to call. The germline CDR1 and CDR2 sequences are DFQATT and SNEGSKA (reference sequence). This CDR3 is 17 amino acids long. With 0 bases removed from V and 0 bases from J, the gap between germline ends came to 15 bases. The CDR3 DNA sequence: TGCAGTGCTAGAGATGGTCGTACAGCGCTAGCCAAAAACATTCAGTACTTC. Its translation: CSARDGRTALAKNIQYF.

The rearrangement uses TRBV24-1 and TRBJ2-3; D remains ambiguous. Germline V gene data show CDR1 as KGHDR and CDR2 as SFDVKD. CDR3 length: 13 residues. V shed 2 bases and J shed 4 bases, with 6 bases lying between them. The CDR3 here is CATSDSWSDTQYF. The CDR3 coding sequence is TGTGCCACCAGTGATTCATGGTCAGATACGCAGTATTTT.

V usage is TRBV11-2 and J usage is TRBJ1-1; D unresolved. CDR1 SGHAT and CDR2 FQNNGV come from the germline V gene. V was cut by 2 bases and J by 6 bases, with 4 bases left in between. This CDR3 spans 11 amino acids. CDR3 nucleotide sequence: TGTGCCAGCAGCTTACAGGCTGAAGCTTTCTTT. This codes for CASSLQAEAFF.

This chain joins TRBV20-1 and TRBJ2-1; 7 bases map to TRBD2. This CDR3 spans 14 amino acids. Unmatched junction bases numbered 8, after V lost 6 bases and J lost 3 bases. The V gene's germline CDR1 is DFQATT and CDR2 SNEGSKA (reference sequence). CDR3 nucleotide sequence: TGCAGTGCCCGTCGGGACTATAACTACAATGAGCAGTTCTTC. This sequence encodes CSARRDYNYNEQFF.

This rearrangement joins TRBV2 to TRBJ2-2, with 7 positions matching TRBD1. Germline lookup yields CDR1 SNHLY and CDR2 FYNNEI. This CDR3 is 17 amino acids long. V lost 5 bases to trimming and J lost 0 bases; unmatched junction nucleotides: 9. CDR3 region: CASSQNRGDPNTGELFF. The CDR3 nucleotides are TGTGCCAGCAGTCAAAACAGGGGCGACCCGAACACCGGGGAGCTGTTTTTT.

V gene TRBV5-1 combines with J gene TRBJ2-5, with 8 bases aligning to TRBD2. The junction had 9 bases not matched to a gene; V was cut back by 1 base and J by 7 bases. Germline V lookup: CDR1 SGHRS, CDR2 YFSETQ. The CDR3 contains 15 residues. The CDR3 region has the DNA TGCGCCAGCAGCTTGTTTACTAGCGGTCCTGGGACCCAGTACTTC. It translates to CASSLFTSGPGTQYF. The full variable domain, its missing parts supplied by reference TRBV5-1 and TRBJ2-5, is KAGVTQTPRYLIKTRGQQVTLSCSPISGHRSVSWYQQTPGQGLQFLFEYFSETQRNKGNFPGRFSGRQFSNSRSEMNVSTLELGDSALYLCASSLFTSGPGTQYFGPGTRLLVL.